This TCR beta chain stems from a study of T cells in Graves' hyperthyroidism and ophthalmopathy. Researchers amplified the TCR beta CDR3 regions from RNA transcripts. First-round RT-PCR targeting the TCR CDR3 was performed with the HTBI primer set. TCRdb ran MiXCR on the multiplex PCR reads and lists one entry per CDR3 protein. This table holds roughly 650,000 distinct CDR3 sequences, 16% found once. Germline V CDR1 and CDR2: SNHLY, FYNNEI. The V segment lost 6 bases and the J segment 1 base; nucleotides outside the gene matches: 3. The CDR3 sequence is 14 residues long. This clonotype came up many times. In making diagnoses, clinical symptoms, serum thyroxine and TRAb, thyroid ultrasound and orbital computed tomography were all used.

The receptor comes from a woman between 40 and 50 years old with Graves' ophthalmopathy. V usage is TRBV2 and J usage is TRBJ2-3; 8 nucleotides line up with TRBD2. Sequenced sample: blood. The CDR3 here is CASRPRGGTDTQYF. CDR3 sequence (DNA): TGTGCCAGCAGACCGCGGGGGGGCACAGATACGCAGTATTTT.